This TCR beta chain comes out of a study of T cell responses to AZD1222 COVID-19 vaccine. Study in general: Pooled samples include second doses given at about 4 or 12 weeks.

This clone was seen a single time. Profiling relied on immunoSEQ multiplex PCR, and the TCRdb table lists in-frame clones only, not all of them. This table has about 67,000 clones, 84% appearing once. The CDR3 extends over 14 amino acids. The V gene's germline CDR1 is SGDLS and CDR2 YYNGEE. The V end was cut by 2 bases, the J end by 7 bases, with 13 bases between. The receptor was derived from an adult in good health. The chain carries TRBV9 and TRBJ2-1; no definite D call. The sequences come from peripheral blood, collected on day 0 of AZD1222 vaccination. The CDR3 loop reads CASSVHVRRNEQFF. CDR3 sequence (DNA): TGTGCCAGCAGCGTCCACGTCCGGCGGAATGAGCAGTTCTTC.